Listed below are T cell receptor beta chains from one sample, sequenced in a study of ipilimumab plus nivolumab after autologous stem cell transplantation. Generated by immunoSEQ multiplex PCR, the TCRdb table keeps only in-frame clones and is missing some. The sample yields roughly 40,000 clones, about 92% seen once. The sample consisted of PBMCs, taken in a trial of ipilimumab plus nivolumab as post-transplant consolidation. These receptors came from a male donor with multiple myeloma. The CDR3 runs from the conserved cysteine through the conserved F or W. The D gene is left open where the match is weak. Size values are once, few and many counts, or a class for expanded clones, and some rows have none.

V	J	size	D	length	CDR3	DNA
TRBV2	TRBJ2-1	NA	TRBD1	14	CASSADRGNDEQFF	TGTGCCAGCAGCGCCGACAGGGGAAACGATGAGCAGTTCTTC
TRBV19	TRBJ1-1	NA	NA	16	CASSMHADSMNTEAFF	TGTGCCAGTAGTATGCATGCCGACAGCATGAACACTGAAGCTTTCTTT
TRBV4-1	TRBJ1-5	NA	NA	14	CASSHTPSNQPQHF	TGCGCCAGCAGCCATACTCCTAGCAATCAGCCCCAGCATTTT
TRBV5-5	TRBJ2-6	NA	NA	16	CASSLDVGSGANVLTF	TGTGCCAGCAGCTTGGATGTAGGGTCTGGGGCCAACGTCCTGACTTTC
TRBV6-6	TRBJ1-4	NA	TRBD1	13	CASSFRDRGGLFF	TGTGCCAGCAGTTTCCGGGACAGGGGAGGGCTGTTTTTT
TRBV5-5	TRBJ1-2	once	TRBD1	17	CASSLNGLTGKNYGYTF	TGTGCCAGCAGCCTGAACGGGCTGACAGGGAAGAACTATGGCTACACCTTC
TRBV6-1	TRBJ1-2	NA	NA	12	CASSYGGYGYTF	TGTGCCAGCAGTTATGGGGGCTATGGCTACACCTTC
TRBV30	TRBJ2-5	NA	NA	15	CAWSVYGGAIETQYF	TGTGCCTGGAGTGTATATGGGGGGGCAATCGAGACCCAGTACTTC
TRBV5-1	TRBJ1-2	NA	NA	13	CASSEGLATGYTF	TGCGCCAGCAGCGAGGGACTCGCCACGGGCTACACCTTC
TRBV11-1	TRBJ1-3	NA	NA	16	CASSLGRRRAGNTIYF	TGTGCCAGCAGCTTGGGACGCCGAAGAGCTGGAAACACCATATATTTT
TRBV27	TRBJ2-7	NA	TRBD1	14	CASSFMDRVHEQYF	TGTGCCAGCAGTTTTATGGACAGGGTGCACGAGCAGTACTTC
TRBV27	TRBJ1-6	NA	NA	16	CASRTGWRSYNSPLHF	TGTGCCAGCAGAACAGGGTGGAGGTCCTATAATTCACCCCTCCACTTT
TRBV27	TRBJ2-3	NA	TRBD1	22	CASSLSVLGTGKVSAVIDTQYF	TGTGCCAGCAGTTTATCTGTGTTGGGGACAGGGAAGGTTTCGGCGGTAATAGATACGCAGTATTTT
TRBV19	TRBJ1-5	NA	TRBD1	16	CASSPPSEAGGRPQHF	TGTGCCAGTAGCCCACCCTCGGAGGCAGGGGGTCGGCCCCAGCATTTT
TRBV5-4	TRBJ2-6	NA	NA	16	CASSHMTGSGANVLTF	TGTGCCAGCAGCCATATGACAGGCTCTGGGGCCAACGTCCTGACTTTC
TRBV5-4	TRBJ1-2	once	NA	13	CASSLGGSYGYTF	TGTGCCAGCAGCTTGGGGGGCAGCTATGGCTACACCTTC
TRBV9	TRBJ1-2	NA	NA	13	CASSPGPNYGYTF	TGTGCCAGCAGCCCCGGACCTAACTATGGCTACACCTTC
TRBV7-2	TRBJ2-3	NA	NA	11	CASSFTDTQYF	TGTGCCAGCAGCTTCACAGATACGCAGTATTTT
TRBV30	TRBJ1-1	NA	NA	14	CAWERWGANTEAFF	TGTGCCTGGGAAAGGTGGGGGGCGAACACTGAAGCTTTCTTT
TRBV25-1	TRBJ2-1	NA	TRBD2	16	CASSEFSAGNYNEQFF	TGTGCCAGCAGTGAATTTTCAGCGGGGAACTACAATGAGCAGTTCTTC
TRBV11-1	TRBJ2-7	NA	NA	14	CASSLAPFTYEQYF	TGTGCCAGCAGCTTAGCCCCGTTTACCTACGAGCAGTACTTC
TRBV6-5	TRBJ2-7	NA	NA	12	CASSPGSYEQYF	TGTGCCAGCAGTCCTGGTTCCTACGAGCAGTACTTC
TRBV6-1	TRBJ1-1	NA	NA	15	CASSEPGQLRTEAFF	TGTGCCAGCAGTGAGCCTGGACAGCTTCGCACTGAAGCTTTCTTT
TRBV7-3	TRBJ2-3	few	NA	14	CASSLVGPPDTQYF	TGTGCCAGCAGCTTGGTGGGGCCCCCGGATACGCAGTATTTT
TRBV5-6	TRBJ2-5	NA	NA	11	CASSLVETQYF	TGTGCCAGCAGCTTGGTGGAGACCCAGTACTTC
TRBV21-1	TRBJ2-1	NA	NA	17	CASSTRSTATINNEQFF	TGTGCCAGCAGCACCCGATCGACAGCGACAATAAACAATGAGCAGTTCTTC
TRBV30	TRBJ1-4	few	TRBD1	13	CAWTRQGDEKLFF	TGTGCCTGGACCAGACAGGGTGATGAAAAACTGTTTTTT
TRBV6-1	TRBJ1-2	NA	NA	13	CASSSPRESGYTF	TGTGCCAGCAGTTCCCCACGGGAGAGCGGCTACACCTTC
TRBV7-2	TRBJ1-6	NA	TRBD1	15	CASSSRQGHNSPLHF	TGTGCCAGCAGCTCCAGACAGGGTCATAATTCACCCCTCCACTTT
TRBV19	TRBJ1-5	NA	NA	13	CASSGRRNQPQHF	TGTGCCAGTTCTGGACGTCGCAATCAGCCCCAGCATTTT
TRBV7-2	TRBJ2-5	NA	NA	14	CASSSRDGQETQYF	TGTGCCAGCAGTTCCCGGGACGGCCAAGAGACCCAGTACTTC
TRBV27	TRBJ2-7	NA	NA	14	CASSSGLSSYEQYF	TGTGCCAGCAGTTCGGGACTGAGCTCCTACGAGCAGTACTTC
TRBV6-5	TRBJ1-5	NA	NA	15	CASSYCDREDQPQHF	TGTGCCAGCAGTTACTGTGACAGAGAGGACCAGCCCCAGCATTTT
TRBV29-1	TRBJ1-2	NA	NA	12	CSVGGGPGGYTF	TGCAGCGTGGGAGGGGGTCCGGGAGGCTACACCTTC
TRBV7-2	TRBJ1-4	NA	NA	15	CASSLASATNEKLFF	TGTGCCAGCAGCTTAGCTAGTGCAACTAATGAAAAACTGTTTTTT
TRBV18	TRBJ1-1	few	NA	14	CASSLQPENTEAFF	TGTGCCAGCTCACTACAGCCTGAGAACACTGAAGCTTTCTTT
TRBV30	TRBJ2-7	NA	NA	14	CAWSVGVSPYEQYF	TGTGCCTGGAGTGTTGGGGTCAGCCCCTACGAGCAGTACTTC
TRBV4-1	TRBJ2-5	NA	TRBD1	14	CASSHIRDRETQYF	TGCGCCAGCAGCCACATCCGGGACAGAGAGACCCAGTACTTC
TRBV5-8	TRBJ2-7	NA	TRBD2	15	CASSSAGTSGYEQYF	TGTGCCAGCAGCTCAGCCGGGACTAGCGGCTACGAGCAGTACTTC
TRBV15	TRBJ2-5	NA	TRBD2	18	CATSGDSTSGSLRRTQYF	TGTGCCACCAGCGGGGATTCGACTAGCGGGAGTCTCAGGAGGACCCAGTACTTC
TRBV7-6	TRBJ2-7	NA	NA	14	CASSPGQFSYEQYF	TGTGCCAGCAGCCCCGGACAGTTTTCCTACGAGCAGTACTTC
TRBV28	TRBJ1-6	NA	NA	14	CASTPSSYNSPLHF	TGTGCCAGCACGCCGAGCTCCTATAATTCACCCCTCCACTTT
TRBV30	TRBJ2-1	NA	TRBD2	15	CAGRSAGEINNEQFF	TGTGCCGGACGTTCAGCGGGGGAGATTAACAATGAGCAGTTCTTC
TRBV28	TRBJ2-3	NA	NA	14	CASKLRGSPDTQYF	TGTGCCAGCAAACTTCGAGGTTCCCCAGATACGCAGTATTTT
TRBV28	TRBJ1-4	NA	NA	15	CAVNAGGPANEKLFF	TGTGCCGTCAATGCGGGGGGGCCCGCTAATGAAAAACTGTTTTTT
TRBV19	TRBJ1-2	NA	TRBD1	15	CASSIYGTGGHGYTF	TGTGCCAGTAGTATATACGGGACAGGGGGCCATGGCTACACCTTC
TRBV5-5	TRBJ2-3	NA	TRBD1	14	CASSVDRITDTQYF	TGTGCCAGCAGCGTGGACAGGATCACAGATACGCAGTATTTT
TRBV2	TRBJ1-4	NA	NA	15	CASRIRTVANEKLFF	TGTGCCAGCAGGATTCGGACAGTAGCTAATGAAAAACTGTTTTTT